A selection of T cell receptor beta chains follows, all from one sample in a study of OX40 agonist ivuxolimab in advanced cancers. The repertoire was sequenced with immunoSEQ multiplex PCR; TCRdb's copy has only in-frame clones and lacks some. The sample has about 86,000 clones; 90% to 95% are singletons. This specimen consisted of CD4+ or CD8+ T cells sorted from blood, obtained in a trial of the OX40 agonist ivuxolimab. Receptors originate from an adult with an advanced solid tumor such as melanoma, head and neck, liver or kidney cancer. CDR3s include the opening cysteine and the closing phenylalanine or tryptophan. Fields, in order: J gene, clone size, D gene, V gene, CDR3 DNA, CDR3 protein. D genes are given only for firm matches. Part of the rows lack a size; the others show once, few, many or a class for expanded clones.

j_call: TRBJ2-1
clone_size: NA
d_call: NA
v_call: TRBV7-6
cdr3_nt: TGTGCCAGCAGCTCCACGAGTGGGGGGTTGAATGAGCAGTTCTTC
cdr3_aa: CASSSTSGGLNEQFF

j_call: TRBJ2-3
clone_size: NA
d_call: NA
v_call: TRBV10-3
cdr3_nt: TGTGCCATCAGTGAGTCTGGCGGGGGCGCACTGGATACGCAGTATTTT
cdr3_aa: CAISESGGGALDTQYF

j_call: TRBJ2-3
clone_size: NA
d_call: NA
v_call: TRBV7-2
cdr3_nt: TGTGCCAGCAGCTTAGATTTTAGCACAGATACGCAGTATTTT
cdr3_aa: CASSLDFSTDTQYF

j_call: TRBJ2-1
clone_size: NA
d_call: TRBD2
v_call: TRBV7-9
cdr3_nt: TGTGCCAGCACCCCCGTCGGGACTAGCGGGAGAGCTGAGCAGTTCTTC
cdr3_aa: CASTPVGTSGRAEQFF

j_call: TRBJ2-3
clone_size: NA
d_call: TRBD2
v_call: TRBV7-9
cdr3_nt: TGTGCCAGCAGCAACGGGGCGGCGGGGGAAACAGATACGCAGTATTTT
cdr3_aa: CASSNGAAGETDTQYF

j_call: TRBJ2-1
clone_size: NA
d_call: NA
v_call: TRBV2
cdr3_nt: TGTGCCAGCAGTGTGAGCCTCAACAATGAGCAGTTCTTC
cdr3_aa: CASSVSLNNEQFF

j_call: TRBJ1-4
clone_size: NA
d_call: NA
v_call: TRBV4-2
cdr3_nt: TGTGCCAGCAGCCAAGATACTACAGGGTTCCGCGAAAAACTGTTTTTT
cdr3_aa: CASSQDTTGFREKLFF

j_call: TRBJ2-1
clone_size: NA
d_call: NA
v_call: TRBV6-6
cdr3_nt: TGTGCCAGCTCCTTTGCTGGGTTTCACGAATTCTTC
cdr3_aa: CASSFAGFHEFF

j_call: TRBJ2-7
clone_size: NA
d_call: NA
v_call: TRBV18
cdr3_nt: TGTGCCAGCTCACCACAGAGGGGCTACGAGCAGTACTTC
cdr3_aa: CASSPQRGYEQYF

j_call: TRBJ2-2
clone_size: NA
d_call: NA
v_call: TRBV19
cdr3_nt: TGTGCCAGTACCAGGGCAGGGGAAGTCACCGGGGAGCTGTTTTTT
cdr3_aa: CASTRAGEVTGELFF

j_call: TRBJ2-5
clone_size: NA
d_call: NA
v_call: TRBV30
cdr3_nt: TGTGCCTGGAGTGTAATGGGGGTCGGGGAGACCCAGTACTTC
cdr3_aa: CAWSVMGVGETQYF

j_call: TRBJ2-1
clone_size: NA
d_call: NA
v_call: TRBV30
cdr3_nt: TGTGCCTGGAGTGTATTGGGGTATGAGCAGTTCTTC
cdr3_aa: CAWSVLGYEQFF

j_call: TRBJ2-5
clone_size: NA
d_call: NA
v_call: TRBV18
cdr3_nt: TGTGCCAGCTCACCACGGGTGGTAGCGGCAAACCAAGAGACCCAGTACTTC
cdr3_aa: CASSPRVVAANQETQYF

j_call: TRBJ1-4
clone_size: NA
d_call: NA
v_call: TRBV18
cdr3_nt: TGTGCCAGCTCACCACAGGGAGAGCATTGGGAAAAACTGTTTTTT
cdr3_aa: CASSPQGEHWEKLFF

j_call: TRBJ2-2
clone_size: few
d_call: NA
v_call: TRBV11-2
cdr3_nt: TGTGCCAGCAACCCACTTCAAGGTATCAAGGAGGTCCGGGAGCTGTTTTTT
cdr3_aa: CASNPLQGIKEVRELFF

j_call: TRBJ2-3
clone_size: NA
d_call: TRBD1
v_call: TRBV6-1
cdr3_nt: TGTGCCAGCAGTGAAGCGGGGACAGGGCTAGGGACAGATACGCAGTATTTT
cdr3_aa: CASSEAGTGLGTDTQYF

j_call: TRBJ2-3
clone_size: NA
d_call: NA
v_call: TRBV7-2
cdr3_nt: TGTGCCAGCAGCTCGCGACTGCACACAGATACGCAGTATTTT
cdr3_aa: CASSSRLHTDTQYF

j_call: TRBJ2-1
clone_size: NA
d_call: NA
v_call: TRBV21-1
cdr3_nt: TGTGCCAGCAACCCGGGTACTAGCGGGAGGAGATCCTACAATGAGCAGTTCTTC
cdr3_aa: CASNPGTSGRRSYNEQFF

j_call: TRBJ1-4
clone_size: NA
d_call: TRBD1
v_call: TRBV5-1
cdr3_nt: TGCGCCAGCAGCAGGGGGCCGGAGGGTGAAAAACTGTTTTTT
cdr3_aa: CASSRGPEGEKLFF

j_call: TRBJ1-1
clone_size: few
d_call: NA
v_call: TRBV5-1
cdr3_nt: TGCGCCAGCAGCTTGACCCTCATGAACACTGAAGCTTTCTTT
cdr3_aa: CASSLTLMNTEAFF

j_call: TRBJ2-1
clone_size: NA
d_call: TRBD2
v_call: TRBV14
cdr3_nt: TGTGCCAGCAGCCGAGGGGGACTAGCGGGTGGAGCCTACAATGAGCAGTTCTTC
cdr3_aa: CASSRGGLAGGAYNEQFF

j_call: TRBJ1-6
clone_size: NA
d_call: NA
v_call: TRBV30
cdr3_nt: TGTGCCAGTGGGGCGGTAAATTCACCCCTCCACTTT
cdr3_aa: CASGAVNSPLHF

j_call: TRBJ2-5
clone_size: NA
d_call: NA
v_call: TRBV5-5
cdr3_nt: TGTGCCAGCAGAAAAAGTCCGGGACGTCAAGAGACCCAGTACTTC
cdr3_aa: CASRKSPGRQETQYF

j_call: TRBJ2-1
clone_size: NA
d_call: NA
v_call: TRBV5-4
cdr3_nt: TGTGCCAGCAGACTAGTCCCCTGGAATAATGAGCAGTTCTTC
cdr3_aa: CASRLVPWNNEQFF

j_call: TRBJ1-2
clone_size: NA
d_call: NA
v_call: TRBV28
cdr3_nt: TGTGCCAGCAGGGGGTCAGACTATGGCTACACCTTC
cdr3_aa: CASRGSDYGYTF

j_call: TRBJ2-1
clone_size: NA
d_call: NA
v_call: TRBV18
cdr3_nt: TGTGCCAGCTCAGGGATTGGGGATGAGCAGTTCTTC
cdr3_aa: CASSGIGDEQFF

j_call: TRBJ2-6
clone_size: NA
d_call: NA
v_call: TRBV2
cdr3_nt: TGTGCCAGCAGTCCGCTCAGCTCTGGGGCCAACGTCCTGACTTTC
cdr3_aa: CASSPLSSGANVLTF

j_call: TRBJ2-3
clone_size: NA
d_call: NA
v_call: TRBV6-6
cdr3_nt: TGTGCCAGCAGTTACCAAGATACGCAGTATTTT
cdr3_aa: CASSYQDTQYF

j_call: TRBJ2-5
clone_size: NA
d_call: NA
v_call: TRBV5-1
cdr3_nt: TGCGCCAGCAGCTTTAATCGAGAGGCCCAGTACTTC
cdr3_aa: CASSFNREAQYF

j_call: TRBJ2-5
clone_size: NA
d_call: NA
v_call: TRBV18
cdr3_nt: TGTGCCAGCTCACCACCGTCCGGGCCACAAGAGACCCAGTACTTC
cdr3_aa: CASSPPSGPQETQYF

j_call: TRBJ2-2
clone_size: NA
d_call: TRBD2
v_call: TRBV7-9
cdr3_nt: TGTGCCAGCAGCTTAGGTGGACTAGCAATCGGGGAGCTGTTTTTT
cdr3_aa: CASSLGGLAIGELFF

j_call: TRBJ1-2
clone_size: NA
d_call: NA
v_call: TRBV2
cdr3_nt: TGTGCCAGCAGTGAAAATTGGGGCTCTGGCTACACCTTC
cdr3_aa: CASSENWGSGYTF

j_call: TRBJ1-3
clone_size: NA
d_call: NA
v_call: TRBV5-1
cdr3_nt: TGCGCCAGCAGCTACGACAGTTCATCTGGAAACACCATATATTTT
cdr3_aa: CASSYDSSSGNTIYF

j_call: TRBJ2-6
clone_size: NA
d_call: TRBD1
v_call: TRBV4-1
cdr3_nt: TGCGCCAGCAGCCGACAGGGATCCGGGGCCAACGTCCTGACTTTC
cdr3_aa: CASSRQGSGANVLTF

j_call: TRBJ2-7
clone_size: NA
d_call: NA
v_call: TRBV7-9
cdr3_nt: TGTGCCAGCAGCTTAGGGTACTCCTACGAGCAGTACTTC
cdr3_aa: CASSLGYSYEQYF

j_call: TRBJ1-5
clone_size: NA
d_call: TRBD1
v_call: TRBV28
cdr3_nt: TGTGCCAGCAGGAAAACAGGGGGCTCAAGCAATCAGCCCCAGCATTTT
cdr3_aa: CASRKTGGSSNQPQHF

j_call: TRBJ2-7
clone_size: once
d_call: NA
v_call: TRBV6-5
cdr3_nt: TGTGCCAGCAGATCCCTGCCAACCCCAGCCTACGAGCAGTACTTC
cdr3_aa: CASRSLPTPAYEQYF

j_call: TRBJ1-1
clone_size: NA
d_call: TRBD1
v_call: TRBV30
cdr3_nt: TGTGCCTGGGGACAGGGCCAAACTGAAGCTTTCTTT
cdr3_aa: CAWGQGQTEAFF

j_call: TRBJ2-3
clone_size: NA
d_call: NA
v_call: TRBV11-2
cdr3_nt: TGTGCCAGCAGCCCCCCCAGGGTCGCAGATACGCAGTATTTT
cdr3_aa: CASSPPRVADTQYF

j_call: TRBJ1-2
clone_size: NA
d_call: NA
v_call: TRBV11-1
cdr3_nt: TGTGCCAGCAGCCCCCTCGGGGACCAACCTTATGGCTACACCTTC
cdr3_aa: CASSPLGDQPYGYTF

j_call: TRBJ2-1
clone_size: NA
d_call: TRBD2
v_call: TRBV5-1
cdr3_nt: TGCGCCAGCAGCACGGGACCCGGGGGGAGGCCCTCGGAATACAATGAGCAGTTCTTC
cdr3_aa: CASSTGPGGRPSEYNEQFF